This T cell receptor beta chain was documented in a study of T-cell memory formation after mild COVID-19. General study points: Contracting clones from day 15 to 85 showed balanced CD4/CD8; later expanders favored CD4+. Contracting CD8+ clones were enriched in EMRA, CD4+ mainly in CM and EM.

The CDR3 is 12 amino acids. The V gene lost 6 bases and the J gene lost 5 bases, with 10 bases spanning the gap. CDR1 is MNHNY, CDR2 SVGAGI, per germline (reference sequence). The TCR alpha and TCR beta cDNA libraries, bearing sample barcodes and UMIs, were generated by 5'RACE using constant-segment primers. Each CDR3 protein gets one entry after TCRdb re-called the 5' RACE reads with MiXCR. Of tens of thousands of distinct CDR3 sequences listed, around 6.1% are singletons. About this clonotype: Its antigen is still unknown.

This receptor was taken from an adult who had mild COVID-19 (a few samples of this study predate the infection). Cell type and time point are not known. Sequencing was done on a sample of PBMCs or a T cell subset sorted from them (not recorded which). The gene calls are TRBV6-6 and TRBJ1-2; D call uncertain. The CDR3 is CASSRGEYGYTF. CDR3 DNA sequence: TGTGCCAGCAGCCGGGGAGAATATGGCTACACCTTC.